This TCR beta chain comes out of a study of blood T cells in healthy people across ages. This CDR3 is 13 amino acids long. V gave up 5 bases and J gave up 2 bases, with 9 bases separating them. CDR1 is SEHNR, CDR2 FQNEAQ, per germline (reference sequence). It was with a sample-barcoded 5' primer and a J-beta primer mix that a second PCR of roughly 6 to 12 cycles was run. MiXCR, applied by TCRdb to the 5' RACE reads, yields one record per CDR3 protein. The repertoire holds under 700,000 distinct CDR3 sequences, with less than 25% as singletons. Each donor was a healthy Caucasian individual from Russia, aged about 6 to 100. Collection of ten milliliters of peripheral blood was performed for each donor. This sample was also put to use in a study of T cells of mothers and their children. From that paper: Every mother produced more than 9 million TCR beta CDR3 reads, whereas every child provided about 3 million.

Sequencing was carried out using blood. The V and J genes are TRBV7-9 and TRBJ1-1; D remains ambiguous. This clonotype was sampled from a boy aged 10-17 years in good health. The CDR3 protein is CASSEWTNTEAFF. CDR3 nucleotides: TGTGCCAGCAGCGAGTGGACCAACACTGAAGCTTTCTTT. The full variable domain, with the rest looked up from reference TRBV7-9 and TRBJ1-1, is DTGVSQNPRHKITKRGQNVTFRCDPISEHNRLYWYRQTLGQGPEFLTYFQNEAQLEKSRLLSDRFSAERPKGSFSTLEIQRTEQGDSAMYLCASSEWTNTEAFFGQGTRLTVV.